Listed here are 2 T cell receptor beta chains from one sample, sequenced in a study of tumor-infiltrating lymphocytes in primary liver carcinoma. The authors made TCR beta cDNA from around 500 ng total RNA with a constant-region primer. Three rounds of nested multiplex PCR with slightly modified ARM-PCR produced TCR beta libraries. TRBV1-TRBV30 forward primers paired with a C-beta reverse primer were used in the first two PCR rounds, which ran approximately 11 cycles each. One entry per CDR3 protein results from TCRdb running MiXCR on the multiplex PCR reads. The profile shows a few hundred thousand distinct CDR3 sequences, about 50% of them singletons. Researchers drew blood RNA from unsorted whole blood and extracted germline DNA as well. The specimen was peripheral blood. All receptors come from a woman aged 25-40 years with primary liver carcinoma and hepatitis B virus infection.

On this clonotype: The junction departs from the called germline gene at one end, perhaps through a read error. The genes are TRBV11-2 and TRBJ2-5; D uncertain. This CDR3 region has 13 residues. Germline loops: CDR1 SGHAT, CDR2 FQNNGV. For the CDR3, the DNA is TGTGTCAGCAGCTCATCGACGGAAGAGACCCAGTACTTC. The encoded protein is CVSSSSTEETQYF.

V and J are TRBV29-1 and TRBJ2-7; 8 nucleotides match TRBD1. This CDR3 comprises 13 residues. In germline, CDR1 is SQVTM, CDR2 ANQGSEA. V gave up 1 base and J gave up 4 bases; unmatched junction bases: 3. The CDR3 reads CSVEGTGQYEQYF. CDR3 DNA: TGCAGCGTTGAAGGGACAGGGCAATACGAGCAGTACTTC.